This T cell receptor beta chain appears in the sequencing data of a study of lymphopenia after photon versus proton radiotherapy. As for this clone: The antigen is undetermined.

Study-level results: Under photons, naive T cells and diversity fell while effector/memory populations rose. Only patients who died were analyzed for survival; proton advantage is unproven. After the lymphocyte nadir, photon-treated repertoires showed oligoclonal expansion, especially of CD8+ Temra cells. Post-nadir TCR diversity decline inversely tracked overall survival among those who died.

Some clones are missing from TCRdb's copy, which holds only in-frame ones; the method was immunoSEQ multiplex PCR. The repertoire holds fewer than 9,000 clones, approximately 89% seen once, with about 18% in the top ten. This CDR3 is built from 15 residues. With 5 bases clipped from V and 0 bases from J, the junction kept 4 bases outside the gene matches. Germline assignment: CDR1 MGHDK and CDR2 SYGVNS. Source: peripheral blood, taken from a patient treated with photon-based radiotherapy. The chain joins TRBV25-1 to TRBJ2-1; 7 nucleotides match TRBD2. This TCR was recovered from a man aged 60 to 69 with cholangiocarcinoma. The CDR3 sequence is CASSMTGGSYNEQFF. The CDR3 DNA reads TGTGCCAGCAGTATGACGGGAGGCTCCTACAATGAGCAGTTCTTC.